A selection of T cell receptor beta chains follows, all from one sample in a study of blood T cell repertoires in COVID-19. TCRdb keeps only in-frame clones here, not all; method: immunoSEQ multiplex PCR. The table shows roughly 340,000 clones, with around 87% occurring only once. Sequences were obtained from PBMCs or T cells enriched from blood (not recorded which). The receptors shown here come from a man between 35 and 55 years old in a cohort exposed to, infected with or recovered from COVID-19 (not recorded which). Both conserved end residues are part of each CDR3. The D gene is left open where the match is weak. Clone size is not always given. Where it is, it says once, few, many or a class for expanded clones.

clone_size j_call d_call v_call cdr3_nt cdr3_aa
. TRBJ1-4 . TRBV4-1 TGCGCCAGCAGCCGGACTCGCCTGGGGGAAAAACTGTTTTTT CASSRTRLGEKLFF
once TRBJ2-5 TRBD2 TRBV9 TGTGCCAGCAGCGGAGGACTAGCGGGGGAAGAGACCCAGTACTTC CASSGGLAGEETQYF
. TRBJ1-2 . TRBV19 TGTGCCAGTACTCCAGGGGCTGTCTATGGCTACACCTTC CASTPGAVYGYTF
. TRBJ1-1 . TRBV9 TGTGCCAGCAGCGTAATCTCGATGACAGCTAACACTGAAGCTTTCTTT CASSVISMTANTEAFF
. TRBJ1-2 TRBD1 TRBV28 TGTGCCAGCAGTTCAGGACAGGAACGAAACTATGGCTACACCTTC CASSSGQERNYGYTF
. TRBJ2-3 TRBD2 TRBV3-1/TRBV3-2 TGTGCCAGCAGCCAAATAGCGGGAGGCACAGATACGCAGTATTTT CASSQIAGGTDTQYF
once TRBJ2-5 . TRBV6-5 TGTGCCAGCTTACTGACTGGGAGGTCAGAGACCCAGTACTTC CASLLTGRSETQYF
once TRBJ2-7 . TRBV5-1 TGCGCCAGCAGCTTGGAGGGCGGTGGGAGCTCCTACGAGCAGTACTTC CASSLEGGGSSYEQYF
few TRBJ1-1 . TRBV28 TGTGCCAGCGTGGCCACCGGGACACGGAACACTGAAGCTTTCTTT CASVATGTRNTEAFF
few TRBJ1-5 . TRBV2 TGTGCCAGCAGTCCCGGGACATATAGCAATCAGCCCCAGCATTTT CASSPGTYSNQPQHF
. TRBJ2-7 . TRBV20-1 TGCAGTGCTAGAGGCGAATACGAGCAGTACTTC CSARGEYEQYF
. TRBJ1-2 TRBD1 TRBV6-5 TGTGCCACCCGGCATGGGGGACAGGGGACTTTGGGCTACACCTTC CATRHGGQGTLGYTF
once TRBJ2-3 . TRBV9 TGTGCCAGCAGCGTAGCCCCTAGCAGCACAGATACGCAGTATTTT CASSVAPSSTDTQYF
. TRBJ1-2 . TRBV28 TGTGCCAGCAGCGGGACAAGCTATGGCTACACCTTC CASSGTSYGYTF
once TRBJ1-4 . TRBV7-2 TGTGCCAGCAGCTTATCAGGGTCGACTAATGAAAAACTGTTTTTT CASSLSGSTNEKLFF
few TRBJ2-7 . TRBV10-1 TGCGCCAGCAGTGAGTTGGTTGGGGCTTACGAGCAGTACTTC CASSELVGAYEQYF
. TRBJ1-1 TRBD1 TRBV3-1/TRBV3-2 TGTGCCAGCAAGGACAGGGGGAACACTGAAGCTTTCTTT CASKDRGNTEAFF
. TRBJ2-3 . TRBV11-2 TGTGCCAGCAGCTTAGATTCTACAGGGCAAATAAACACAGATACGCAGTATTTT CASSLDSTGQINTDTQYF
once TRBJ2-1 TRBD1 TRBV27 TGTGCCAGCACTTACAGCGGGACAGGGCATGAGCAGTTCTTC CASTYSGTGHEQFF
. TRBJ1-6 . TRBV7-9 TGTGCCAGCAGCCGGGAGATGGGGTCCTATAATTCACCCCTCCACTTT CASSREMGSYNSPLHF
. TRBJ2-7 TRBD2 TRBV24-1 TGTGCCACCAGTGACCGACCTTTAGCGGGAGGGCCATCCTACGAGCAGTACTTC CATSDRPLAGGPSYEQYF
. TRBJ2-7 TRBD1 TRBV27 TGTGCCAGCAGTTTGACAGGGGGAACGGCAGAGGAGTACGAGCAGTACTTC CASSLTGGTAEEYEQYF
. TRBJ2-5 . TRBV5-1 TGCGCCAGCAGTCTCCTCGACAGCCAAGAGACCCAGTACTTC CASSLLDSQETQYF
. TRBJ2-3 TRBD1 TRBV5-1 TGCGCCAGCAGCCCAACAGGGGGCTACACAGATACGCAGTATTTT CASSPTGGYTDTQYF
once TRBJ2-2 . TRBV5-6 TGTGCCAGCAGCTTGGTGAAAGGGGCCGGGGAGCTGTTTTTT CASSLVKGAGELFF
. TRBJ1-2 . TRBV4-2 TGTGCCAGCAGCCAAGATTCGGGGGGCAACTATGGCTACACCTTC CASSQDSGGNYGYTF
. TRBJ1-4 . TRBV29-1 TGCAGCGTTGAAGGGTTTCCAGGTGAAAAACTGTTTTTT CSVEGFPGEKLFF
. TRBJ1-6 TRBD1 TRBV27 TGTGCCAGCAGTTTTCGACAGGGAGATTCACCCCTCCACTTT CASSFRQGDSPLHF
. TRBJ2-3 TRBD2 TRBV29-1 TGCAGCGTGCAGACTAGCGGGGTTAGCACAGATACGCAGTATTTT CSVQTSGVSTDTQYF
. TRBJ1-5 . TRBV2 TGTGCCAGCAGTGAACAGTCGGGAAGCAATCAGCCCCAGCATTTT CASSEQSGSNQPQHF
. TRBJ2-3 . TRBV11-2 TGTGCCAGCAGCTTCAGGGAGGCGGCTACTACAGATACGCAGTATTTT CASSFREAATTDTQYF
. TRBJ1-5 . TRBV5-5 TGTGCCAGCACCGTCGGGGGGAGCAATCAGCCCCAGCATTTT CASTVGGSNQPQHF
. TRBJ1-1 TRBD1 TRBV5-1 TGCGCCAGCGGCGGACAGGGGGAAAGCGCTTTCTTT CASGGQGESAFF
once TRBJ2-2 TRBD2 TRBV27 TGTGCCAGCACTCCGGAGGGAGGGGCCACCGGGGAGCTGTTTTTT CASTPEGGATGELFF
. TRBJ2-7 TRBD1 TRBV10-3 TGTGCCATCAGTGACGCGACAGGGAAAGGCTACGAGCAGTACTTC CAISDATGKGYEQYF
. TRBJ1-6 . TRBV9 TGTGCCAGCAGCGTAGCAATGGTGGCCGGGGAACATTCACCCCTCCACTTT CASSVAMVAGEHSPLHF
. TRBJ2-7 TRBD1 TRBV7-9 TGTGCCAGCGGCAGGGGGCGGTACGAGCAGTACTTC CASGRGRYEQYF
. TRBJ2-1 TRBD2 TRBV6-1 TGTGCCAGCAGTGAATCTCGGGGAGGGCCGAATGAGCAGTTCTTC CASSESRGGPNEQFF
. TRBJ2-3 TRBD2 TRBV7-2 TGTGCCAGCAGCTCTTCTAGCGGGGCAAGCACAGATACGCAGTATTTT CASSSSSGASTDTQYF
. TRBJ2-1 TRBD2 TRBV5-5 TGTGCCAGCAGCTTGGTTAGGGATTCTAGCGGGAGCGCCTACAATGAGCAGTTCTTC CASSLVRDSSGSAYNEQFF
. TRBJ1-2 . TRBV30 TGTGCCTGGAGTGACCTCCCCAATTTTACCGGGACATCGGATGGCTACACCTTC CAWSDLPNFTGTSDGYTF
. TRBJ2-3 . TRBV9 TGTGCCAGCAGCGTATTTGCGGTCCTTAGCACAGATACGCAGTATTTT CASSVFAVLSTDTQYF
. TRBJ2-1 TRBD2 TRBV9 TGTGCCAGCAGCGTCACAGGGGCCCTGACTAGCGGGGCGCAGTTCTTC CASSVTGALTSGAQFF
. TRBJ2-3 . TRBV7-9 TGTGCCAGCAGCTTCAGAGCGGCCTCTAGCACAGATACGCAGTATTTT CASSFRAASSTDTQYF
. TRBJ1-5 . TRBV28 TGTGCCAGCAGTTCCGAACCCGTCCGGCGGAATCAGCCCCAGCATTTT CASSSEPVRRNQPQHF
. TRBJ2-2 TRBD2 TRBV9 TGTGCCAGCAGCCTCGGGGGGTCGAACACCGGGGAGCTGTTTTTT CASSLGGSNTGELFF